The 13 T cell receptor beta chains below all came from one sample that was sequenced in a study of T cells in Graves' hyperthyroidism and ophthalmopathy. RNA transcripts gave rise to amplified TCR beta CDR3 regions. HTBI primers were the set used in a first-round RT-PCR of the TCR CDR3. Using its own MiXCR run on the multiplex PCR reads, TCRdb lists one record per CDR3 protein. The sample lists a few hundred thousand distinct CDR3 sequences; 15% to 20% were seen once. Input material: blood. The receptors stem from a middle-aged woman with Graves' ophthalmopathy.

This clonotype was observed many times. The V gene is TRBV6-2 or TRBV6-3, the J gene TRBJ1-1, with TRBD1 as a possible D gene (6 bases). CDR1 is MNHEY and CDR2 is SVGEGT in the germline V gene. This CDR3 has 16 amino acids. Trimming removed 2 bases at V and 2 bases at J, with 15 bases between. CDR3: CASSYITGRVNTEAFF. CDR3 bases: TGTGCCAGCAGTTACATAACAGGGAGAGTCAACACTGAAGCTTTCTTT.

A word on this clonotype: A much larger clone lies one base from this, so it may be a read error. V is TRBV7-3 and J is TRBJ1-2; 12 bases are a match to TRBD1. The CDR3 sequence is 15 residues long. J was trimmed by 3 bases and V by 5 bases; bases with no gene match: 4. Germline loops: CDR1 SGHTA, CDR2 FQGTGA. In DNA form, the CDR3 reads TGTGCCAGCAGCCCAGGGACAGGGGGCGACTATGGCTACACCTTC. Translating gives CASSPGTGGDYGYTF.

The gene calls are TRBV4-1 and TRBJ2-7; weak D call: TRBD2 (6 bases). The CDR3 is 14 amino acids. Trimming stripped 5 bases from V and 2 bases from J, with 13 bases between. Germline V lookup: CDR1 MGHRA, CDR2 YSYEKL. The CDR3 nucleotides read TGCGCCAGCAGCTTCCTAGCGCTTACCTACGAGCAGTACTTC. Translated: CASSFLALTYEQYF.

This clonotype was recorded at least ten times. The V and J genes are TRBV20-1 and TRBJ2-7; TRBD1 matches at 7 bases. CDR1 is DFQATT and CDR2 is SNEGSKA in the germline V gene (reference sequence). CDR3 length: 12 amino acids. Trimming cost V 5 bases and J 6 bases; bases outside gene matches: 7. The CDR3 coding sequence is TGCAGTGCTTTTGACAGGGATGCCGAGCAGTACTTC. Translation gives CSAFDRDAEQYF.

This clonotype was recorded many times. The CDR3 sequence: CASSFPRRPYEQYF. CDR3 sequence (DNA): TGTGCCAGCAGTTTCCCTCGACGACCCTACGAGCAGTACTTC. This sequence joins TRBV28 and TRBJ2-7; D unclear. Germline lookup yields CDR1 MDHEN and CDR2 SYDVKM. The CDR3 has 14 amino acids. V was trimmed by 3 bases and J by 2 bases, leaving 11 bases between them.

The chain is built from TRBV11-1 and TRBJ2-7, with 10 bases aligning to TRBD1. The CDR3 loop spans 16 amino acids. With 4 bases clipped from V and 4 bases from J, the junction kept 10 bases outside the gene matches. Per germline, CDR1 SGHAT and CDR2 FQDESV (reference sequence). The CDR3 nucleotides are TGTGCCAGCAGCTGGACAGGGGGAAGTCGAGTATACGAGCAGTACTTC. Encoded protein: CASSWTGGSRVYEQYF.

In this sample, this clonotype turned up many times. The rearrangement links TRBV28 to TRBJ1-5; tentatively, D is TRBD1 (5 bases). The CDR3 totals 17 residues. V lost 3 bases and J lost 4, with 19 bases in between. Germline assignment: CDR1 MDHEN and CDR2 SYDVKM. The CDR3 coding sequence is TGTGCCAGCAGTTTGTCGAGGGGTCCGAACCTTAATCAGCCCCAGCATTTT. Its protein product is CASSLSRGPNLNQPQHF.

This clonotype was counted many times. This sequence joins TRBV2 and TRBJ1-6, with a tentative D call TRBD1 (5 bases). Germline V gene data show CDR1 as SNHLY and CDR2 as FYNNEI. The V gene lost 3 bases and the J gene lost 10 bases, with 16 bases spanning the gap. The CDR3 has 15 amino acids. DNA of the CDR3: TGTGCCAGCAGTGACTGGGGCCAGGCCCGATCACCCCTCCACTTT. Translation: CASSDWGQARSPLHF. Combining the CDR3 with reference TRBV2 and TRBJ1-6 gives the whole variable domain EPEVTQTPSHQVTQMGQEVILRCVPISNHLYFYWYRQILGQKVEFLVSFYNNEISEKSEIFDDQFSVERPDGSNFTLKIRSTKLEDSAMYFCASSDWGQARSPLHFGNGTRLTVT.

This clonotype was picked up many times. The chain joins TRBV7-8 to TRBJ2-7, with a possible D match to TRBD2 (5 bases). The CDR3 runs 14 residues. Germline-derived CDR1 and CDR2 are SGHVS and FQNEAQ. Trimming pared 1 base from V and 3 bases from J, leaving 10 bases between. The CDR3 loop is CASSLGGIFYEQYF. The CDR3 bases are TGTGCCAGCAGCTTAGGAGGGATTTTCTACGAGCAGTACTTC.

This clonotype was detected many times. The gene calls are TRBV24-1 and TRBJ2-7; D is undetermined. The CDR3 covers 13 residues. Germline V CDR1 and CDR2: KGHDR, SFDVKD. Trimming cost V 4 bases and J 1 base, with 7 bases left between them. CDR3 amino acids: CATSEGSSYEQYF. The CDR3 DNA is TGTGCCACCAGTGAAGGCAGTTCCTACGAGCAGTACTTC.

In this sample, this clonotype turned up many times. V and J are TRBV13 and TRBJ2-2; the match to TRBD2 covers 14 bases. V dropped 4 bases and J dropped 6; count of bases not matched to a gene: 10. Germline V gene sequence: CDR1 PRHDT, CDR2 FYEKMQ (reference sequence). The CDR3 extends over 18 amino acids. CDR3 DNA: TGTGCCAGCAGCTCAAGAGAGGGACTAGCGGGAGTTCCCGGGGAGCTGTTTTTT. Protein: CASSSREGLAGVPGELFF. Filled out from reference TRBV13 and TRBJ2-2, the complete variable domain reads AAGVIQSPRHLIKEKRETATLKCYPIPRHDTVYWYQQGPGQDPQFLISFYEKMQSDKGSIPDRFSAQQFSDYHSELNMSSLELGDSALYFCASSSREGLAGVPGELFFGEGSRLTVL.

This clonotype was counted ten times or more. This sequence joins TRBV7-2 and TRBJ2-5, with D possibly matching TRBD2 (5 bases). This CDR3 is built from 16 residues. Trimming removed 1 base at V and 3 bases at J, with 15 bases between. Germline CDR1 and CDR2: SGHTA and FQGNSA. The CDR3 region has the DNA TGTGCCAGCAGCTTAGGCCCCTCGGAGGACGAAGAGACCCAGTACTTC. Translated, it gives CASSLGPSEDEETQYF.

This clonotype was recorded at least ten times. V is TRBV28 and J is TRBJ2-5, with TRBD2 identical over 9 bases. The CDR3 contains 20 residues. Germline V gene sequence: CDR1 MDHEN, CDR2 SYDVKM. Losses at the gene ends were 4 bases for V and 1 base for J; bases not matched to a gene: 19. The CDR3: CASSSLKLIAGVPLQETQYF. CDR3 coding DNA: TGTGCCAGCAGTTCCCTAAAACTTATAGCGGGAGTCCCCCTCCAAGAGACCCAGTACTTC. Based on the CDR3 plus reference TRBV28 and TRBJ2-5, the full variable domain is DVKVTQSSRYLVKRTGEKVFLECVQDMDHENMFWYRQDPGLGLRLIYFSYDVKMKEKGDIPEGYSVSREKKERFSLILESASTNQTSMYLCASSSLKLIAGVPLQETQYFGPGTRLLVL.